The 24 T cell receptor beta chains below all came from one sample that was sequenced in a study of post-analysis software for immune sequencing data. Incorporated into the TCR beta cDNA libraries were unique molecular identifiers, which served to reduce PCR and sequencing biases. Via MiXCR, TCRdb re-called the PCR reads, giving one row per CDR3 protein. The sample includes roughly 600,000 distinct CDR3 sequences, around 44% of them seen just once. Their specific antigens are unknown. Study outcomes and limitations: Patients had higher frequencies than controls of five TRBV segments, including TRBV5-6, TRBV5-1 and TRBV20-1.

The sequenced sample was blood. Receptors were obtained from a girl aged 5-17 years with multiple sclerosis.

The chain uses TRBV12-3 or TRBV12-4 and TRBJ2-5; 7 bases are a match to TRBD1. The J call may be faulty, since TRBJ2-7 better matches the DNA end. This CDR3 is built from 13 residues. CDR3 residues: CASSRQGVGEQYF. The CDR3 nucleotides read TGTGCCAGCAGTCGACAGGGAGTGGGCGAGCAGTACTTC.

This clonotype has a handful of counts. V gene TRBV29-1 combines with J gene TRBJ2-1; maybe TRBD1 (6 bases). Germline CDR1 SQVTM, CDR2 ANQGSEA. The CDR3 contains 14 residues. The V end lost 8 bases, the J end lost 1 base, and 15 bases lay between the germline ends. The CDR3 sequence: CSTTTDRSYNEQFF. In nucleotides, the CDR3 is TGCAGCACAACTACCGACAGGTCCTACAATGAGCAGTTCTTC.

Details on this clonotype: A much larger clone sits a single nucleotide away, making a read error possible. The chain is built from TRBV12-3 or TRBV12-4 and TRBJ1-5; no clear D gene. V was shortened by 0 bases and J by 4 bases, with 4 bases between the two germline ends. This CDR3 is built from 13 residues. The CDR3 region is CASSLARNQPQHF. For the CDR3, the DNA is TGTGCCAGCAGTTTAGCCCGGAATCAGCCCCAGCATTTT.

V gene TRBV20-1 combines with J gene TRBJ2-1, with 11 positions matching TRBD1. Germline-derived CDR1 and CDR2 are DFQATT and SNEGSKA (reference sequence). J gave up 6 bases and V 1 base, and 8 bases lay outside the gene matches. The CDR3 has 16 residues. In DNA form, the CDR3 reads TGCAGTGCTAGAGTGGGCGGGGGGACAGGGGGCAATGAGCAGTTCTTC. Protein: CSARVGGGTGGNEQFF.

The sample holds a few counts of this clonotype. The chain carries TRBV20-1 and TRBJ1-2; a possible D gene is TRBD1 (5 bases). Trimming took off 6 bases at V and 4 bases at J, with 15 bases between the two ends. This CDR3 contains 13 residues. Germline V gene sequence: CDR1 DFQATT, CDR2 SNEGSKA (reference sequence). The CDR3 DNA reads as TGCAGTGCAGGGGACGGACTACCCTATGGCTACACCTTC. Its protein product is CSAGDGLPYGYTF.

This clonotype was detected only a few times. The rearrangement joins TRBV4-1 to TRBJ2-1; D gene uncertain. This CDR3 region has 11 residues. Trimming took off 1 base at V and 15 bases at J, with 10 bases between the two ends. CDR1 is MGHRA, CDR2 YSYEKL, per germline. CDR3 in DNA: TGCGCCAGCAGCCAAGTAAACAGAATGTTCTTC. Residues: CASSQVNRMFF.

This clonotype was seen only a few times. This sequence joins TRBV6-1 and TRBJ2-7; no reliable D call. The V gene lost 6 bases and the J gene lost 2 bases, with 11 bases spanning the gap. The germline V gene has CDR1 MNHNS and CDR2 SASEGT. There are 13 residues in the CDR3. The CDR3 is CASRLGSTYEQYF. The CDR3 DNA is TGTGCCAGCAGGCTGGGCTCAACCTACGAGCAGTACTTC.

This chain connects TRBV30 to TRBJ2-3, with D perhaps TRBD1 or TRBD2 (5 bases each). The germline gives CDR1 GTSNPN, CDR2 SVGIG (reference sequence). This CDR3 is 14 amino acids long. Between the trimmed V and J ends, which lost 0 bases and 1 base, there was a span of 8 bases. For the CDR3, the DNA is TGTGCCTGGAGTGTGGGGACGGGCACAGATACGCAGTATTTT. Translation: CAWSVGTGTDTQYF.

The J gene is TRBJ1-1, the V gene TRBV5-1, with 7 bases aligning to TRBD1. V dropped 4 bases and J dropped 3; count of bases not matched to a gene: 6. The CDR3 contains 14 residues. Germline V gene data show CDR1 as SGHRS and CDR2 as YFSETQ. CDR3: CASSVLTGDTEAFF. The CDR3 DNA sequence: TGCGCCAGCAGCGTGCTTACAGGGGACACTGAAGCTTTCTTT.

This clonotype came up a few times. V usage is TRBV29-1 and J usage is TRBJ1-2, with unresolved D. The CDR3 contains 14 residues. Germline V gene data show CDR1 as SQVTM and CDR2 as ANQGSEA. Trimming took 1 base from V and 3 from J, leaving 12 bases between them. CDR3 protein: CSVEGSNVDYGYTF. The DNA for the CDR3 is TGCAGCGTTGAAGGAAGTAACGTGGACTATGGCTACACCTTC.

The V and J genes are TRBV29-1 and TRBJ2-3, with D perhaps matching TRBD1 (5 bases). CDR1 SQVTM and CDR2 ANQGSEA come from the germline V gene. The CDR3 consists of 14 residues. Trimming shortened V by 7 bases and J by 1 base, and 15 bases separated the two germline ends. Here the CDR3 DNA reads TGCAGCGGCTCCCAGGGAACGGGCACAGATACGCAGTATTTT. This codes for CSGSQGTGTDTQYF.

This clonotype was seen only a few times. V and J are TRBV24-1 and TRBJ2-7; 9 bases are a match to TRBD2. The CDR3 has 17 amino acids. V dropped 4 bases and J dropped 5; count of bases not matched to a gene: 14. From germline, CDR1 is KGHDR and CDR2 SFDVKD. For the CDR3, the DNA is TGTGCCACCAGTGACCCGTCCGGGCTAGCGGGAATTGACGAGCAGTACTTC. Its translation is CATSDPSGLAGIDEQYF.

The V and J genes are TRBV5-1 and TRBJ1-2; D might be TRBD1 (6 bases). This CDR3 has 15 amino acids. Trimming removed 4 bases from V and 6 bases from J, with 19 bases in between. CDR1 and CDR2 from the germline V gene are SGHRS and YFSETQ. The CDR3 protein is CASSPQGMAGDGYTF. Here the CDR3 DNA reads TGCGCCAGCAGCCCTCAGGGTATGGCAGGGGATGGCTACACCTTC.

J is TRBJ2-7 and V is TRBV3-1, with D possibly TRBD2 on 6 matching bases. This CDR3 is 15 amino acids long. The V end lost 6 bases, the J end lost 2 bases, and 17 bases lay between the germline ends. The germline gives CDR1 LGHDT, CDR2 YNNKEL (reference sequence). The CDR3 reads CASSPGPGGTYEQYF. CDR3 coding DNA: TGTGCCAGCAGTCCGGGACCTGGGGGGACCTACGAGCAGTACTTC.

The CDR3 nucleotides read TGTGCCAGCAGCTTAGGGGTCCAATACGAGCAGTACTTC. Its translation is CASSLGVQYEQYF. The chain employs TRBV7-2 and TRBJ2-7; unclear D gene. Germline CDR1 SGHTA, CDR2 FQGNSA. Between the trimmed V and J ends, which lost 1 base and 4 bases, there was a span of 8 bases. There are 13 residues in the CDR3.

V is TRBV20-1 and J is TRBJ1-2; weak D call: TRBD1 (6 bases). V shed 5 bases and J shed 4 bases, with 20 bases lying between them. The CDR3 is 15 residues long. In germline, CDR1 is DFQATT, CDR2 SNEGSKA (reference sequence). The chain's CDR3 is CSAHSIWGLSYGYTF. In DNA, the CDR3 is TGCAGTGCTCATAGTATCTGGGGGCTATCCTATGGCTACACCTTC.

The chain employs TRBV25-1 and TRBJ1-2; D is unresolved. Trimming removed 2 bases from V and 0 bases from J, with 10 bases in between. The CDR3 covers 15 residues. From germline, CDR1 is MGHDK and CDR2 SYGVNS. CDR3 nucleotides: TGTGCCAGCAGTGAAGAGGCAGCCTCTAACTATGGCTACACCTTC. Translated, it gives CASSEEAASNYGYTF.

The chain has TRBV7-2 and TRBJ2-7; perhaps TRBD2 as D (6 bases). The length of the CDR3 is 14 residues. The V end was cut by 3 bases, the J end by 0 bases, with 9 bases between. Germline V CDR1 and CDR2: SGHTA, FQGNSA. The CDR3 region has the DNA TGTGCCAGCAGCTTTGGGACTTTCTCCTACGAGCAGTACTTC. Encoded protein: CASSFGTFSYEQYF.

This clonotype was picked up a small number of times. The chain carries TRBV2 and TRBJ1-5; D ambiguous. The V gene's germline CDR1 is SNHLY and CDR2 FYNNEI. The CDR3 is 15 amino acids. The germline V and J ends were trimmed by 8 bases and 3 bases, with 17 bases remaining between them. This CDR3 reads CASGLGRTINQPQHF. In DNA form, the CDR3 reads TGTGCCAGCGGGTTGGGCAGAACGATCAATCAGCCCCAGCATTTT.

This chain uses TRBV20-1 with TRBJ1-2; D is unresolved. CDR1 DFQATT and CDR2 SNEGSKA come from the germline V gene (reference sequence). The CDR3 has 14 residues. Trimming took off 5 bases at V and 0 bases at J, with 13 bases between the two ends. CDR3 nucleotides: TGCAGTGCTCCTGATCTGGGAGCTAACTATGGCTACACCTTC. Its translation is CSAPDLGANYGYTF.

This clonotype has just a few counts. The chain carries TRBV20-1 and TRBJ2-5, with D uncertain. The germline V and J ends were trimmed by 5 bases and 1 base, with 11 bases remaining between them. CDR3 length equals 13 residues. Germline V CDR1 and CDR2: DFQATT, SNEGSKA (reference sequence). The CDR3 nucleotides are TGCAGTGCTGGCCAGGTTTCCCAAGAGACCCAGTACTTC. Its protein is CSAGQVSQETQYF.

A remark on this clonotype: The junction shows a germline mismatch at one end, possibly a read error. The rearrangement links TRBV23-1 to TRBJ2-6; possibly TRBD1 for D (5 bases). TRBV23-1 is given ORF status, its function remaining uncertain. This CDR3 contains 16 residues. The CDR3 loop is CASSQSDLSGANALTF. The CDR3 DNA reads TGCGCCAGCAGTCAATCCGACCTATCTGGGGCCAACGCCCTGACTTTC.

This chain uses TRBV15 with TRBJ1-2; 7 nucleotides match TRBD1. The CDR3 runs 15 residues. Germline values: CDR1 LNHNV, CDR2 YYDKDF (reference sequence). Trimming removed 0 bases from V and 2 bases from J; junction bases left unmatched: 3. CDR3 DNA sequence: TGTGCCACCAGCAGAGATTTAGGGGGCAACTATGGCTACACCTTC. It is translated as CATSRDLGGNYGYTF.

This clonotype occurred many times. The rearrangement uses TRBV5-5 and TRBJ2-1; 10 bases match TRBD2. Germline CDR1 is SGHKS and CDR2 is YYEKEE (reference sequence). The CDR3 contains 15 residues. J lost 5 bases, V lost 5 bases, and 7 bases had no gene match. The CDR3 DNA reads as TGTGCCAGCAGTTCGATAGCGGGAGGCAACAATGAGCAGTTCTTC. It translates to CASSSIAGGNNEQFF.